This T cell receptor beta chain was sequenced for a study of T cells in localized non-small cell lung cancer. Assay: immunoSEQ multiplex PCR; the TCRdb copy retains only in-frame clones and omits some. The table has 24,000 or so clones, 75% to 90% seen once. The CDR3 contains 13 residues. The V end was cut by 1 base, the J end by 5 bases, with 8 bases between. Germline V gene sequence: CDR1 SGHTA, CDR2 FQGNSA. General study results and limits: Out of the top 100 tumor clones, a median about 57 were seen in adjacent lung. In the blood, greater T cell density corresponded to longer overall survival. Uninvolved adjacent lung had more T cell clonality than any other tissue, topping tumor. As only one tumor region underwent sequencing, heterogeneity remains possible.

Turning to this clone: Its antigen is still unknown.

The origin of this receptor is a female donor of 60 years or more with stage I lung adenocarcinoma. Sequencing used peripheral blood, obtained before any cancer treatment. The chain recombines TRBV7-2 with TRBJ1-2, with D perhaps matching TRBD1 (5 bases). CDR3 coding DNA: TGTGCCAGCAGCTTAGATCAGGGATATGGCTACACCTTC. Translated, it gives CASSLDQGYGYTF.